The T cell receptor (beta chain) described here comes from a study of T cell repertoires in cytomegalovirus infection. TCRdb passed the reads through MiXCR, listing each CDR3 protein once. The sample lists around 170,000 distinct CDR3 sequences, about a sixth occurring once. Trimming pared 2 bases from V and 7 bases from J, leaving 12 bases between. The CDR3 extends over 14 amino acids. The germline CDR1 and CDR2 sequences are MNHEY and SMNVEV (reference sequence). The chain is built from TRBV27 and TRBJ2-1, with a weak D call TRBD2 (6 bases). The sample was CD8+ T cells from PBMCs. The origin of this receptor is a human donor in good health (CMV status not recorded). Some clones in this sample may be carry-over from other donors' samples. The CDR3 DNA follows: TGTGCCAGCAGTTTAAGCGGGCTGATAAATGAGCAGTTCTTC. Its translation: CASSLSGLINEQFF.